The 5 T cell receptor beta chains below all came from one sample that was sequenced in a study of shared T cell receptors in the human thymus. Sequenced by immunoSEQ multiplex PCR; TCRdb stores in-frame clones only, minus some. The profile covers some 720,000 clones, with approximately 88% appearing a single time and around 0.0099% taken by the ten largest. Separately, the same data were catalogued under a study of human thymus T cells.

Sequenced: thymocytes. These TCRs come from a boy under three years old with a congenital heart defect.

In nucleotides, the CDR3 is TGTGCCAGCAGTTACCCCCGGGGGGGAGAGACCCAGTACTTC. It encodes CASSYPRGGETQYF. The V gene is TRBV6-5, the J gene TRBJ2-5; TRBD2 agrees at 8 bases. V lost 2 bases, J lost 4 bases, and 3 bases stayed unmatched. Per germline, CDR1 MNHEY and CDR2 SVGAGI. The CDR3 is 14 residues long.

J is TRBJ2-5 and V is TRBV6-5, with 9 bases lining up with TRBD1. The V and J ends lost 4 bases and 1 base, in that order; junction bases with no gene match: 4. Germline CDR1 reads MNHEY; CDR2 reads SVGAGI. The CDR3 has 15 amino acids. CDR3 sequence (DNA): TGTGCCAGCAGTTCACGGACAGGGGCCCAAGAGACCCAGTACTTC. As protein: CASSSRTGAQETQYF.

This rearrangement joins TRBV18 to TRBJ2-6, with D uncertain. The CDR3 is 18 residues long. Germline CDR1 and CDR2: KGHSH and LQKENI. Trimming cost V 0 bases and J 0 bases, with 12 bases left between them. The CDR3 is CASSPPQATFSGANVLTF. CDR3 DNA: TGTGCCAGCTCACCACCGCAGGCAACCTTCTCTGGGGCCAACGTCCTGACTTTC.

The gene calls are TRBV7-2 and TRBJ2-1; TRBD2 aligns across 9 bases. CDR3 length: 19 amino acids. Germline values: CDR1 SGHTA, CDR2 FQGNSA. J lost 0 bases, V lost 1 base, and 10 bases had no gene match. The CDR3 loop is CASSLGASGNPGSYNEQFF. The CDR3 DNA follows: TGTGCCAGCAGCTTAGGCGCTAGCGGGAATCCTGGCTCCTACAATGAGCAGTTCTTC.

The chain is built from TRBV27 and TRBJ2-7; D possibly corresponds to TRBD2 (5 bases). The V and J ends lost 5 bases and 3 bases respectively, with 11 bases between them. Germline V gives CDR1 MNHEY, CDR2 SMNVEV (reference sequence). This CDR3 contains 13 residues. CDR3 sequence reads: CASSQSGIYEQYF. The CDR3 DNA follows: TGTGCCAGCAGTCAATCCGGGATCTACGAGCAGTACTTC.